These 30 T cell receptor beta chains share one sample of origin, sequenced in a study of blood T cell repertoires in COVID-19. Method: immunoSEQ multiplex PCR; TCRdb's copy keeps in-frame clones and lacks some. The sample lists about 140,000 clones; about 79% were seen once. Material: peripheral blood. All receptors come from a woman aged 80 or older with active or convalescent COVID-19.

V and J are TRBV6-6 and TRBJ2-1; D uncertain. The CDR3 sequence is 12 residues long. V was shortened by 6 bases and J by 6 bases, with 9 bases between the two germline ends. Germline V lookup: CDR1 MNHNY, CDR2 SVGAGI (reference sequence). The CDR3 DNA follows: TGTGCCAGCAGCCCCGTCGGCAATGAGCAGTTCTTC. It encodes CASSPVGNEQFF.

The V and J genes are TRBV5-6 and TRBJ1-1; D gene uncertain. The germline V gene encodes CDR1 SGHDT and CDR2 YYEEEE. V lost 4 bases and J 4 bases, leaving 14 bases between the germline ends. The CDR3 loop spans 14 amino acids. The CDR3 protein is CASSDGRPATEAFF. CDR3 bases: TGTGCCAGCAGCGATGGGAGGCCGGCCACTGAAGCTTTCTTT. Combining the CDR3 with reference TRBV5-6 and TRBJ1-1 gives the whole variable domain DAGVTQSPTHLIKTRGQQVTLRCSPKSGHDTVSWYQQALGQGPQFIFQYYEEEERQRGNFPDRFSGHQFPNYSSELNVNALLLGDSALYLCASSDGRPATEAFFGQGTRLTVV.

The chain carries TRBV12-3 or TRBV12-4 and TRBJ2-5; 11 nucleotides align to TRBD2. The CDR3 length is 12 residues. The V and J ends lost 4 bases and 13 bases, in that order; junction bases with no gene match: 5. In DNA, the CDR3 is TGTGCCAGCAGTTCCGGACTAGCGGGCTCGTACTTC. Protein product: CASSSGLAGSYF.

V gene TRBV19 combines with J gene TRBJ1-5, with 7 bases matching TRBD1. After removal of 10 bases from V and 7 bases from J, the junction contained 22 bases not matched to a gene. Germline CDR1 is LNHDA and CDR2 is SQIVND (reference sequence). The CDR3 runs 17 residues. Here the CDR3 DNA reads TGTGCCATCTCAGAGGGGTGGGGACAGAGGAGTGAGCAGCCCCAGCATTTT. It encodes CAISEGWGQRSEQPQHF.

This clone was counted between two and nine times. The rearrangement links TRBV3-1 (or the pseudogene TRBV3-2) to TRBJ1-3; the D gene is possibly TRBD1 (5 bases). CDR3 length equals 15 residues. V was cut by 1 base and J by 5 bases, with 12 bases left in between. Per germline, CDR1 LGHDT and CDR2 YNNKEL (reference sequence). The CDR3 DNA follows: TGTGCCAGCAGCCAAGGGGCAGGGCCTAGAAACACCATATATTTT. It codes for CASSQGAGPRNTIYF.

The chain carries TRBV7-2 and TRBJ2-6; D remains ambiguous. This CDR3 region has 14 residues. V lost 5 bases to trimming and J lost 2 bases, with 7 bases between them. Germline V gene lookup returns CDR1 SGHTA and CDR2 FQGNSA. CDR3 protein: CASSPAAGANVLTF. The DNA of the CDR3 is TGTGCCAGCAGCCCTGCAGCTGGGGCCAACGTCCTGACTTTC.

This clone was seen many times. This chain joins TRBV7-9 and TRBJ1-3, with unresolved D. The germline V and J ends were trimmed by 5 bases and 0 bases, with 8 bases remaining between them. Germline assignment: CDR1 SEHNR and CDR2 FQNEAQ (reference sequence). The CDR3 extends over 14 amino acids. CDR3 bases: TGTGCCAGCAGCACCGGGAACTCTGGAAACACCATATATTTT. Translated: CASSTGNSGNTIYF.

The genes are TRBV6-2 or TRBV6-3 and TRBJ2-7, with 11 bases aligning to TRBD1. Trimming cost V 2 bases and J 7 bases; bases outside gene matches: 7. Per the germline V gene, CDR1 is MNHEY and CDR2 is SVGEGT. The CDR3 covers 15 residues. In DNA, the CDR3 is TGTGCCAGCAGTTACAGCGGGACAGGGGGTTTTGAGCAGTACTTC. Translating gives CASSYSGTGGFEQYF.

This chain joins TRBV7-2 and TRBJ1-5; D call uncertain. In germline, CDR1 is SGHTA, CDR2 FQGNSA. The V end was cut by 1 base, the J end by 1 base, with 8 bases between. CDR3 size: 15 residues. The CDR3 DNA reads as TGTGCCAGCAGCTTAGTGACCGGGAGCAATCAGCCCCAGCATTTT. Residues: CASSLVTGSNQPQHF.

The V and J genes are TRBV18 and TRBJ2-7, with unresolved D. Germline CDR1 KGHSH, CDR2 LQKENI. The CDR3 length is 14 residues. Trimming left V 5 bases short and J 3 bases short, with 14 bases between. The CDR3 DNA reads as TGTGCCAGCTCAAATAGAGGATTGGGCTACGAGCAGTACTTC. Amino acid sequence: CASSNRGLGYEQYF.

This clone was found a few times. The rearrangement uses TRBV7-2 and TRBJ2-1; TRBD2 agrees at 8 bases. Germline CDR1 SGHTA, CDR2 FQGNSA. Germline trimming cut 1 base from V and 7 bases from J; bases unmatched to any gene: 6. The length of the CDR3 is 15 residues. The CDR3 loop reads CASSLVASGYNEQFF. The CDR3, as DNA: TGTGCCAGCAGCTTAGTGGCTAGCGGGTATAATGAGCAGTTCTTC. The full variable domain, in which reference TRBV7-2 and TRBJ2-1 provide the parts outside the CDR3, is GAGVSQSPSNKVTEKGKDVELRCDPISGHTALYWYRQSLGQGLEFLIYFQGNSAPDKSGLPSDRFSAERTGGSVSTLTIQRTQQEDSAVYLCASSLVASGYNEQFFGPGTRLTVL.

This clone turned up a few times. V is TRBV15 and J is TRBJ2-5; D may be TRBD2 (6 bases). CDR1 and CDR2 from the germline V gene are LNHNV and YYDKDF (reference sequence). This CDR3 region has 16 residues. The germline V and J ends were trimmed by 0 bases and 5 bases, with 16 bases remaining between them. As DNA, the CDR3 is TGTGCCACCAGCAGAGATTTTGCAGGAGGGATTGAGACCCAGTACTTC. Translated, it gives CATSRDFAGGIETQYF.

The chain combines TRBV9 with TRBJ2-3; 12 bases line up with TRBD2. The CDR3 contains 15 residues. Germline CDR1 reads SGDLS; CDR2 reads YYNGEE. With 0 bases clipped from V and 8 bases from J, the junction kept 4 bases outside the gene matches. The CDR3 region has the DNA TGTGCCAGCAGCGTAGCCGCTAGCGGGGGGGGTACGCAGTATTTT. Translating it yields CASSVAASGGGTQYF.

The chain carries TRBV5-5 and TRBJ1-3; tentatively, D is TRBD1 (5 bases). V lost 1 base, J lost 4 bases, and 9 bases lay in between. CDR3 length: 14 amino acids. Germline V CDR1 and CDR2: SGHKS, YYEKEE (reference sequence). As DNA, the CDR3 is TGTGCCAGCAGCTTGACAGGCTCGGGAAACACCATATATTTT. Protein sequence: CASSLTGSGNTIYF. Complete variable domain (other parts from reference TRBV5-5 and TRBJ1-3): DAGVTQSPTHLIKTRGQQVTLRCSPISGHKSVSWYQQVLGQGPQFIFQYYEKEERGRGNFPDRFSARQFPNYSSELNVNALLLGDSALYLCASSLTGSGNTIYFGEGSWLTVV.

This rearrangement joins TRBV2 to TRBJ2-1; no firm D call. Per the germline V gene, CDR1 is SNHLY and CDR2 is FYNNEI. V gave up 4 bases and J gave up 7 bases, with 5 bases separating them. CDR3 size: 11 residues. The CDR3 spells CASSGQNEQFF. The CDR3 DNA reads TGTGCCAGCAGTGGACAAAATGAGCAGTTCTTC. The full variable domain, with the rest looked up from reference TRBV2 and TRBJ2-1, is EPEVTQTPSHQVTQMGQEVILRCVPISNHLYFYWYRQILGQKVEFLVSFYNNEISEKSEIFDDQFSVERPDGSNFTLKIRSTKLEDSAMYFCASSGQNEQFFGPGTRLTVL.

The J gene is TRBJ2-1, the V gene TRBV19, with 10 bases fitting TRBD2. The CDR3 contains 13 residues. V lost 3 bases and J lost 10; bases outside the gene matches: 3. Germline values: CDR1 LNHDA, CDR2 SQIVND (reference sequence). This chain's CDR3 is CASSIQAGGEQFF. The CDR3 region has the DNA TGTGCCAGTAGTATCCAAGCGGGGGGGGAGCAGTTCTTC. Full variable domain (rest looked up from reference TRBV19 and TRBJ2-1): DGGITQSPKYLFRKEGQNVTLSCEQNLNHDAMYWYRQDPGQGLRLIYYSQIVNDFQKGDIAEGYSVSREKKESFPLTVTSAQKNPTAFYLCASSIQAGGEQFFGPGTRLTVL.

The chain carries TRBV19 and TRBJ1-1; the match to TRBD1 covers 7 bases. CDR3 length: 12 residues. From germline, CDR1 is LNHDA and CDR2 SQIVND (reference sequence). The V gene end was trimmed by 10 bases and the J gene end by 5 bases; junction bases not matched to a gene: 7. Here the CDR3 DNA reads TGTGCCACATTTACAGGGGTGACTGAAGCTTTCTTT. Translated: CATFTGVTEAFF.

The chain employs TRBV5-1 and TRBJ2-3; 10 bases line up with TRBD2. Germline V gives CDR1 SGHRS, CDR2 YFSETQ. V shed 4 bases and J 3 bases; nucleotides not matched to a gene: 8. This CDR3 has 16 amino acids. Here the CDR3 reads CASSRNSGGQTDTQYF. The CDR3 coding sequence is TGCGCCAGCAGCCGTAATAGCGGGGGGCAAACAGATACGCAGTATTTT.

CDR3 sequence (DNA): TGTGCCAGCAGCCCCGGGACATCACATGGCTACACCTTC. Translating it yields CASSPGTSHGYTF. The chain recombines TRBV3-1 (or the pseudogene TRBV3-2) with TRBJ1-2; a weak D match, TRBD1 (6 bases). V shed 4 bases and J shed 6 bases, with 12 bases lying between them. Germline V gene lookup returns CDR1 LGHDT and CDR2 YNNKEL (reference sequence). The CDR3 loop spans 13 amino acids.

The chain employs TRBV9 and TRBJ2-3, with D perhaps TRBD1 (5 bases). The CDR3 is 14 residues long. Germline CDR1 is SGDLS and CDR2 is YYNGEE. V was trimmed by 0 bases and J by 1 base, leaving 6 bases between them. CDR3 bases: TGTGCCAGCAGCGTAGGACAGCGCACAGATACGCAGTATTTT. Amino acids: CASSVGQRTDTQYF. Full variable domain (missing parts from reference TRBV9 and TRBJ2-3): DSGVTQTPKHLITATGQRVTLRCSPRSGDLSVYWYQQSLDQGLQFLIQYYNGEERAKGNILERFSAQQFPDLHSELNLSSLELGDSALYFCASSVGQRTDTQYFGPGTRLTVL.

This chain links TRBV6-4 with TRBJ1-5; 8 bases fit TRBD1. This CDR3 has 14 residues. Trimming took 6 bases from V and 4 from J; bases not matched to a gene: 5. The V gene's germline CDR1 is MRHNA and CDR2 SNTAGT. The CDR3 region has the DNA TGTGCCAGCAGAGACAGGGGATTAAATCAGCCCCAGCATTTT. This sequence encodes CASRDRGLNQPQHF.

This clone has just one count. The CDR3 DNA reads TGCGCCAGCAGCCAAGGACTGCTTGGTCAGCCCCAGCATTTT. This gives the protein CASSQGLLGQPQHF. This chain joins TRBV4-3 and TRBJ1-5; no firm D call. The germline V and J ends were trimmed by 1 base and 6 bases, with 10 bases remaining between them. The CDR3 runs 14 residues. Germline loops: CDR1 LGHNA, CDR2 YSLEER.

Here the CDR3 reads CASSAGTEINQPQHF. The CDR3 region has the DNA TGTGCCAGCAGCGCCGGGACAGAAATCAATCAGCCCCAGCATTTT. The gene calls are TRBV6-4 and TRBJ1-5; 7 positions match TRBD1. Germline-derived CDR1 and CDR2 are MRHNA and SNTAGT. This CDR3 is built from 15 residues. J was trimmed by 3 bases and V by 6 bases; bases with no gene match: 8.

This sequence joins TRBV28 and TRBJ2-5, with a possible D match to TRBD2 (6 bases). The CDR3 totals 15 residues. The V end was cut by 6 bases, the J end by 5 bases, with 19 bases between. CDR1 MDHEN and CDR2 SYDVKM come from the germline V gene. In DNA, the CDR3 is TGTGCCAGCAGGCCGTCGATCATAAGCGGGGAGACCCAGTACTTC. Residues: CASRPSIISGETQYF.

The chain uses TRBV6-6 and TRBJ1-2, with D perhaps matching TRBD1 (5 bases). Trimming removed 0 bases at V and 2 bases at J, with 10 bases between. The CDR3 extends over 15 amino acids. The germline V gene encodes CDR1 MNHNY and CDR2 SVGAGI (reference sequence). CDR3 nucleotide sequence: TGTGCCAGCAGTTACTCGAACAGGAGAAACTATGGCTACACCTTC. Translating gives CASSYSNRRNYGYTF.

The chain uses TRBV3-1 (or the pseudogene TRBV3-2) and TRBJ1-1; a possible D gene is TRBD1 (5 bases). V dropped 1 base and J dropped 4 bases, with 16 bases sitting between them. Germline V gene sequence: CDR1 LGHDT, CDR2 YNNKEL (reference sequence). The CDR3 contains 16 residues. The CDR3 sequence: CASSQGGVQGSTEAFF. CDR3 sequence (DNA): TGTGCCAGCAGCCAAGGGGGCGTCCAAGGCAGCACTGAAGCTTTCTTT.

The V gene is TRBV4-1, the J gene TRBJ2-5; 9 bases fit TRBD1. CDR1 MGHRA and CDR2 YSYEKL come from the germline V gene. With V trimmed by 1 base and J by 1 base, 10 bases remained unmatched. The CDR3 runs to 18 residues. The CDR3, as DNA: TGCGCCAGCAGCCAAGCCAGGACAGGGGTTTCCGCCCAAGAGACCCAGTACTTC. Amino acids: CASSQARTGVSAQETQYF.

This chain links TRBV7-9 with TRBJ1-2, with 11 positions matching TRBD1. V shed 1 base and J 7 bases; nucleotides not matched to a gene: 2. CDR3 size: 14 residues. The germline gives CDR1 SEHNR, CDR2 FQNEAQ (reference sequence). The CDR3 protein is CASSLGTGGRGYTF. CDR3 nucleotides: TGTGCCAGCAGCTTAGGGACAGGGGGCCGTGGCTACACCTTC. The entire variable domain, with the rest obtained from reference TRBV7-9 and TRBJ1-2, is as follows: DTGVSQNPRHKITKRGQNVTFRCDPISEHNRLYWYRQTLGQGPEFLTYFQNEAQLEKSRLLSDRFSAERPKGSFSTLEIQRTEQGDSAMYLCASSLGTGGRGYTFGSGTRLTVV.

In its sample, this clone was seen a few times. The genes are TRBV15 and TRBJ1-6; 7 bases are shared with TRBD1. CDR1 is LNHNV, CDR2 YYDKDF, per germline (reference sequence). This CDR3 has 15 residues. Trimming cost V 1 base and J 9 bases; bases outside gene matches: 6. The CDR3 protein is CATSRVTGIGSPLHF. CDR3 nucleotide sequence: TGTGCCACCAGCAGAGTGACAGGGATAGGTTCACCCCTCCACTTT.

The chain carries TRBV30 and TRBJ1-1; 8 positions match TRBD1. This CDR3 has 15 residues. With 5 bases clipped from V and 1 base from J, the junction kept 9 bases outside the gene matches. CDR1 and CDR2 (germline): GTSNPN, SVGIG (reference sequence). CDR3 DNA: TGTGCCTGGTCCCCGGGGACAGGTTCGAACACTGAAGCTTTCTTT. Protein sequence: CAWSPGTGSNTEAFF.